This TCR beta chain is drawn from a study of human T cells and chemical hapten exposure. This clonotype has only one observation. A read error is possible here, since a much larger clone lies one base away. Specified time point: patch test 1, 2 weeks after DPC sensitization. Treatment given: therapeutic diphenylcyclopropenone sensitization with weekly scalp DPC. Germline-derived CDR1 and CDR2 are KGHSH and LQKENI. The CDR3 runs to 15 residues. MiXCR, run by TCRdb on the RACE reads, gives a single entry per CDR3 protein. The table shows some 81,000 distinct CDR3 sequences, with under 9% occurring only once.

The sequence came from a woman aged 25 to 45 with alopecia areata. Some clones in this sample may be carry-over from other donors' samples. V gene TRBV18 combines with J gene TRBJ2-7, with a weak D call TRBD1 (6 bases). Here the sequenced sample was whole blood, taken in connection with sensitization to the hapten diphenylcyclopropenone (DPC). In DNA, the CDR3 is TGTGCCAACTCACCCACACAGGGCGTTAGGTACGAGCAGTACTTC. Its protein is CANSPTQGVRYEQYF. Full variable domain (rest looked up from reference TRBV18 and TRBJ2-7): NAGVMQNPRHLVRRRGQEARLRCSPMKGHSHVYWYRQLPEEGLKFMVYLQKENIIDESGMPKERFSAEFPKEGPSILRIQQVVRGDSAAYFCANSPTQGVRYEQYFGPGTRLTVT.